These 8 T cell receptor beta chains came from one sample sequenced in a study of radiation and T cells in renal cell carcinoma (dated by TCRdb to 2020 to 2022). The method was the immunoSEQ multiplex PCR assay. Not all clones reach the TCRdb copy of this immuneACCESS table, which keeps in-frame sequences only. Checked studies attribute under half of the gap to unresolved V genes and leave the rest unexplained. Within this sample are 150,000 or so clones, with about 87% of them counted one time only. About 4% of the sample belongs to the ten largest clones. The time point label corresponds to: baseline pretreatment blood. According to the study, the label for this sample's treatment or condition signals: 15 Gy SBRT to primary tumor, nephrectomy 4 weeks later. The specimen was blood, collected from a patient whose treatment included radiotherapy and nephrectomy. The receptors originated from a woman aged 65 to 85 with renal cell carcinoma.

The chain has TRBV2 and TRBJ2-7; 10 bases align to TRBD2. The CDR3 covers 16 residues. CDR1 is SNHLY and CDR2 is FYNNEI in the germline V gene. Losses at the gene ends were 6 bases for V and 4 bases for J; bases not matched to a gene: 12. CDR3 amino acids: CASRDALAGDKYEQYF. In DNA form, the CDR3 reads TGTGCCAGCAGAGATGCTCTAGCGGGGGATAAATACGAGCAGTACTTC. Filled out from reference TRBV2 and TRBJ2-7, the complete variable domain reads EPEVTQTPSHQVTQMGQEVILRCVPISNHLYFYWYRQILGQKVEFLVSFYNNEISEKSEIFDDQFSVERPDGSNFTLKIRSTKLEDSAMYFCASRDALAGDKYEQYFGPGTRLTVT.

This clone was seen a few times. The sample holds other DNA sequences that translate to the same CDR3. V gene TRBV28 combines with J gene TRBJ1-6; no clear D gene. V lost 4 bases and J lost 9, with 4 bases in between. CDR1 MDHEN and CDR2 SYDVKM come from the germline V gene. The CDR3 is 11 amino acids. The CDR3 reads CASSSGSPLHF. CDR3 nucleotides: TGTGCCAGCAGTTCCGGTTCACCCCTCCACTTT. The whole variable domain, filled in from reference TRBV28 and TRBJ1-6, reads DVKVTQSSRYLVKRTGEKVFLECVQDMDHENMFWYRQDPGLGLRLIYFSYDVKMKEKGDIPEGYSVSREKKERFSLILESASTNQTSMYLCASSSGSPLHFGNGTRLTVT.

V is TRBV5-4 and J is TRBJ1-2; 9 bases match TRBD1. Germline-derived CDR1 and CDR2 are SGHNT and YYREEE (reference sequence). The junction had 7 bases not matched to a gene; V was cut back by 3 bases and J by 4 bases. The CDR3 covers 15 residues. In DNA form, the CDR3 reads TGTGCCAGCAGCTCGCCGGGACAGGGACTCTATGGCTACACCTTC. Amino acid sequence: CASSSPGQGLYGYTF.

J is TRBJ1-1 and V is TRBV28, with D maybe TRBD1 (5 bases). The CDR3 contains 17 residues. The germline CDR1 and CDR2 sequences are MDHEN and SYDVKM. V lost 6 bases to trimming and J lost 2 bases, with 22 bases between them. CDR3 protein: CASSNIWGRVLNTEAFF. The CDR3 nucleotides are TGTGCCAGCAGCAATATCTGGGGCAGGGTTTTAAACACTGAAGCTTTCTTT.

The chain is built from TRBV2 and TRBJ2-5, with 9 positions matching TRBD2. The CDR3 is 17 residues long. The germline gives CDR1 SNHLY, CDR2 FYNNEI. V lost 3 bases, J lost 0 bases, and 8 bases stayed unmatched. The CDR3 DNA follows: TGTGCCAGCAGTGATGGAACTAGCGGGTTCCACCAAGAGACCCAGTACTTC. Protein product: CASSDGTSGFHQETQYF.

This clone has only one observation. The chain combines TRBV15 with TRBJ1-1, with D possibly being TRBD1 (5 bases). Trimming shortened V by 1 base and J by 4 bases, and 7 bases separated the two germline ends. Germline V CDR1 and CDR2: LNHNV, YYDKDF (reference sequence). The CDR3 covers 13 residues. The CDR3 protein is CATSRGGTTEAFF. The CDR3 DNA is TGTGCCACCAGCAGAGGGGGGACCACTGAAGCTTTCTTT.

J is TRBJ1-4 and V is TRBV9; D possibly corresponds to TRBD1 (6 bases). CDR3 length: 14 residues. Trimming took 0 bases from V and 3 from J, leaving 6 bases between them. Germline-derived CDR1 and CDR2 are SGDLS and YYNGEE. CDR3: CASSVGGPNEKLFF. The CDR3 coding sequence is TGTGCCAGCAGCGTAGGGGGGCCTAATGAAAAACTGTTTTTT.

This chain's CDR3 is CASSETGGIEQYF. CDR3 nucleotide sequence: TGTGCCAGCAGTGAGACAGGGGGCATCGAGCAGTACTTC. The chain employs TRBV6-1 and TRBJ2-7, with 10 bases fitting TRBD1. Unmatched junction bases numbered 2, after V lost 3 bases and J lost 6 bases. Per the germline V gene, CDR1 is MNHNS and CDR2 is SASEGT. This CDR3 has 13 amino acids.